This is a list of T cell receptor beta chains from one sample in a study of CD8+CD57+ T cells in acquired aplastic anemia. TCRdb called the reads again in MiXCR, with one record for every CDR3 protein. The sample comprises 150,000 or so distinct CDR3 sequences, approximately 44% of which are singletons, and roughly 2.9% rests with the top ten. Sequences were obtained from sorted CD4+, CD8+, or CD8+CD57+ T cells (not recorded which) from PBMCs. These receptors were obtained from a human donor with aplastic anemia. Each CDR3 is given with its conserved first and last residue. Fields, in order: clone size, D gene, V gene, J gene, CDR3 DNA, CDR3 protein. D genes are given only for firm matches. Where a row states a size, it is once, few, many or the class of an expanded clone; other rows omit it.

clone size: many; D gene: TRBD1; V gene: TRBV7-2; J gene: TRBJ1-1; CDR3 DNA: TGTGCCAGCAGCTTCCCGGGACAGATGAACACTGAAGCTTTCTTT; CDR3 protein: CASSFPGQMNTEAFF
clone size: many; D gene: NA; V gene: TRBV11-1; J gene: TRBJ2-3; CDR3 DNA: TGTGCCAGCAGCTTGGGGCCCACAGATACGCAGTATTTT; CDR3 protein: CASSLGPTDTQYF
clone size: medium-sized; D gene: NA; V gene: TRBV15; J gene: TRBJ2-2; CDR3 DNA: TGTGCCCGCCGTTGCCTAACCGGGGAGCTGTTTTTT; CDR3 protein: CARRCLTGELFF
clone size: many; D gene: NA; V gene: TRBV9; J gene: TRBJ1-1; CDR3 DNA: TGTGCCAGCAGCGTGGGGGTGGGAGGGAAATTGAACACTGAAGCTTTCTTT; CDR3 protein: CASSVGVGGKLNTEAFF
clone size: NA; D gene: NA; V gene: TRBV5-1; J gene: TRBJ1-1; CDR3 DNA: TGCGCCAGCAGCCTGTCAAAAGGAGGAACTGAAGCTTTCTTT; CDR3 protein: CASSLSKGGTEAFF
clone size: many; D gene: TRBD2; V gene: TRBV5-4; J gene: TRBJ2-5; CDR3 DNA: TGTGCCAGCAGAATCGGGACTAGCGGGGAGCAAGAGACCCAGTACTTC; CDR3 protein: CASRIGTSGEQETQYF
clone size: many; D gene: TRBD1; V gene: TRBV9; J gene: TRBJ2-7; CDR3 DNA: TGTGCCAGCAGCGTATTTGACAGGGGGAGTAACGAGCAGTACTTC; CDR3 protein: CASSVFDRGSNEQYF
clone size: NA; D gene: TRBD1; V gene: TRBV7-2; J gene: TRBJ2-7; CDR3 DNA: TGTGCCAGCAGCTTACCGGCCCCCGGGACAGGGGTCTACGAGCAGTACTTC; CDR3 protein: CASSLPAPGTGVYEQYF
clone size: NA; D gene: NA; V gene: TRBV19; J gene: TRBJ1-3; CDR3 DNA: TGTGCCAGTAGTATCTATGAGGGCTCTGGAAACACCATATATTTT; CDR3 protein: CASSIYEGSGNTIYF
clone size: once; D gene: NA; V gene: TRBV7-3; J gene: TRBJ2-5; CDR3 DNA: TGTGCCAGCAGCTTTTTTGGGTCAGGCTCCTACGATCAGTACTTC; CDR3 protein: CASSFFGSGSYDQYF
clone size: many; D gene: NA; V gene: TRBV14; J gene: TRBJ1-4; CDR3 DNA: TGTGCCAGCAGCGCCAAGATGGGTGAAAAACTGTTTTTT; CDR3 protein: CASSAKMGEKLFF
clone size: many; D gene: NA; V gene: TRBV12-3/TRBV12-4; J gene: TRBJ1-3; CDR3 DNA: TGTGCCAGCAGTCTCCCGGGTGGAAACACCATATATTTT; CDR3 protein: CASSLPGGNTIYF
clone size: NA; D gene: TRBD2; V gene: TRBV15; J gene: TRBJ2-7; CDR3 DNA: TGTGCCACCAGCAGAGGGACTAGCGGAACCTACGAGCAGTACTTC; CDR3 protein: CATSRGTSGTYEQYF
clone size: few; D gene: NA; V gene: TRBV2; J gene: TRBJ1-6; CDR3 DNA: TGTGCCAGCAGTGAAAGAAGGGGCGGGGATTCACCCCTCCACTTT; CDR3 protein: CASSERRGGDSPLHF
clone size: many; D gene: TRBD2; V gene: TRBV7-2; J gene: TRBJ2-3; CDR3 DNA: TGTGCCAGCAGCCCGAATAGCGGGAGGCCGCCAGATACGCAGTATTTT; CDR3 protein: CASSPNSGRPPDTQYF
clone size: NA; D gene: NA; V gene: TRBV10-3; J gene: TRBJ1-1; CDR3 DNA: TGTGCCAGCAGCTCTTTGGGCACTGAAGCTTTCTTT; CDR3 protein: CASSSLGTEAFF
clone size: NA; D gene: NA; V gene: TRBV19; J gene: TRBJ1-1; CDR3 DNA: TGTGCCAGTAGTGCCTCCCCGGGACTGCGGAACACTGAAGCTTTCTTT; CDR3 protein: CASSASPGLRNTEAFF
clone size: many; D gene: TRBD2; V gene: TRBV6-1; J gene: TRBJ2-1; CDR3 DNA: TGTGCCAGCAGTCCCCAAGCGGGAGGGAGGAATGAGCAGTTCTTC; CDR3 protein: CASSPQAGGRNEQFF
clone size: medium-sized; D gene: NA; V gene: TRBV29-1; J gene: TRBJ1-2; CDR3 DNA: TGCAGCGTTGAAGATGCCCTCAGGACCGACTATGGCTACACCTTC; CDR3 protein: CSVEDALRTDYGYTF
clone size: many; D gene: NA; V gene: TRBV20-1; J gene: TRBJ2-3; CDR3 DNA: TGCAGTGCTAGAGCCGGGACTTCTAGCACAGATACGCAGTATTTT; CDR3 protein: CSARAGTSSTDTQYF
clone size: NA; D gene: NA; V gene: TRBV9; J gene: TRBJ2-7; CDR3 DNA: TGTGCCAGCGGGCAGGACGGTACATCCTACGAGCAGTACTTC; CDR3 protein: CASGQDGTSYEQYF
clone size: NA; D gene: NA; V gene: TRBV4-3; J gene: TRBJ1-4; CDR3 DNA: TGCGCCAGCAGCCAAAATTCAGGGAGGGGTAATGAAAAACTGTTTTTT; CDR3 protein: CASSQNSGRGNEKLFF
clone size: NA; D gene: NA; V gene: TRBV4-2; J gene: TRBJ1-1; CDR3 DNA: TGTGCCAGCAGCCAAGAGGTGGGAGGGGGAAACACTGAAGCTTTCTTT; CDR3 protein: CASSQEVGGGNTEAFF
clone size: once; D gene: NA; V gene: TRBV15; J gene: TRBJ2-1; CDR3 DNA: TGTGCCACCAGCAGAGTTTTGCTACGTGAGCAGTTCTTC; CDR3 protein: CATSRVLLREQFF
clone size: few; D gene: NA; V gene: TRBV5-6; J gene: TRBJ2-1; CDR3 DNA: TGTGCCAGCAGCTTGGTGGGGGGCTGGTACAATGAGCAGTTCTTC; CDR3 protein: CASSLVGGWYNEQFF
clone size: once; D gene: TRBD1; V gene: TRBV10-3; J gene: TRBJ1-6; CDR3 DNA: TGTGCCATCAGTGACCCACAGGGGGCCGTTGATTCACCCCTCCACTTT; CDR3 protein: CAISDPQGAVDSPLHF
clone size: NA; D gene: TRBD1; V gene: TRBV6-4; J gene: TRBJ2-7; CDR3 DNA: TGTGCCAGCAGTGACCATACAGGGGGCGCCTCCTACGAGCAGTACTTC; CDR3 protein: CASSDHTGGASYEQYF
clone size: NA; D gene: NA; V gene: TRBV30; J gene: TRBJ2-2; CDR3 DNA: TGTGCCTGGAGACCCCCCCCAGGGGCGACCGGGGAGCTGTTTTTT; CDR3 protein: CAWRPPPGATGELFF
clone size: NA; D gene: NA; V gene: TRBV10-2; J gene: TRBJ2-5; CDR3 DNA: TGCGCCAGCAGTCGTAGGGTTGAGACCCAGTCCTTC; CDR3 protein: CASSRRVETQSF
clone size: many; D gene: TRBD1; V gene: TRBV11-1; J gene: TRBJ1-1; CDR3 DNA: TGTGCCAGCGAAAATAGACAGGGATTAGGCACTGAAGCTTTCTTT; CDR3 protein: CASENRQGLGTEAFF
clone size: few; D gene: TRBD1; V gene: TRBV20-1; J gene: TRBJ1-6; CDR3 DNA: TGCTGTCCGGGACAGGGATCGAATTCACCCCTCCACTTT; CDR3 protein: CCPGQGSNSPLHF
clone size: many; D gene: NA; V gene: TRBV7-9; J gene: TRBJ2-5; CDR3 DNA: TGTGCCAGCAGCTTAGTTGGGGAGACCCAGTACTTC; CDR3 protein: CASSLVGETQYF
clone size: many; D gene: NA; V gene: TRBV25-1; J gene: TRBJ2-5; CDR3 DNA: TGTGCCAGCAGTGAATATGAGACAGGGGCGGGGGTGACCCAGTACTTC; CDR3 protein: CASSEYETGAGVTQYF
clone size: NA; D gene: NA; V gene: TRBV29-1; J gene: TRBJ2-5; CDR3 DNA: TGCAGCGTTGAGGGGGCGGGGGTTCGGGAGACCCAGTACTTC; CDR3 protein: CSVEGAGVRETQYF
clone size: NA; D gene: NA; V gene: TRBV29-1; J gene: TRBJ2-1; CDR3 DNA: TGCAGCGTTGAAGAGGTAGGATATGGCAATGAGCAGTTCTTC; CDR3 protein: CSVEEVGYGNEQFF
clone size: NA; D gene: NA; V gene: TRBV5-1; J gene: TRBJ1-2; CDR3 DNA: TGCGCCAGCAGCTTGCCGGGGACCGGCTACACCTTC; CDR3 protein: CASSLPGTGYTF
clone size: NA; D gene: NA; V gene: TRBV5-6; J gene: TRBJ1-5; CDR3 DNA: TGTGCCAGCAGCTTGGGAGGGTTCAATCAGCCCCAGCATTTT; CDR3 protein: CASSLGGFNQPQHF
clone size: many; D gene: NA; V gene: TRBV5-5; J gene: TRBJ1-4; CDR3 DNA: TGTGCCAGCAGCTTTCAGCAGGGAGAAAAACTGTTTTTT; CDR3 protein: CASSFQQGEKLFF
clone size: NA; D gene: TRBD1; V gene: TRBV7-2; J gene: TRBJ1-6; CDR3 DNA: TGTGCCAGCAGCGACAGGGCGAATGATAATTCACCCCTCCACTTT; CDR3 protein: CASSDRANDNSPLHF
clone size: few; D gene: NA; V gene: TRBV29-1; J gene: TRBJ2-7; CDR3 DNA: TGCAGCGGCCTGGGGCTAGCCTACGAGCAGTACTTC; CDR3 protein: CSGLGLAYEQYF
clone size: NA; D gene: TRBD1; V gene: TRBV25-1; J gene: TRBJ1-6; CDR3 DNA: TGTGCCAGCAGTGAGTCGGGACAGGGGGTTTCTTCACCCCTCCACTTT; CDR3 protein: CASSESGQGVSSPLHF
clone size: many; D gene: NA; V gene: TRBV12-3/TRBV12-4; J gene: TRBJ1-1; CDR3 DNA: TGTGCCAGCAGTTTAGAATTGGTGGGGGAAGCTTTCTTT; CDR3 protein: CASSLELVGEAFF
clone size: NA; D gene: NA; V gene: TRBV12-3/TRBV12-4; J gene: TRBJ1-2; CDR3 DNA: TGTGCCAGCAGCCGAAAGGGCGTTTTTGGCTACACCTTC; CDR3 protein: CASSRKGVFGYTF
clone size: many; D gene: NA; V gene: TRBV7-7; J gene: TRBJ2-1; CDR3 DNA: TGTGCTAGCAGCTTAGCGGCAACGGCTCAGGGCAATGAGCAGTTCTTC; CDR3 protein: CASSLAATAQGNEQFF
clone size: NA; D gene: NA; V gene: TRBV19; J gene: TRBJ2-2; CDR3 DNA: TGTGCCAGCAGTTCGGACAGAGAGAACACCGGGGAGCTGTTTTTT; CDR3 protein: CASSSDRENTGELFF
clone size: many; D gene: NA; V gene: TRBV9; J gene: TRBJ2-2; CDR3 DNA: TGTGCCAGCAGCCCCCTCGGGGTCCAGAACACCGGGGAGCTGTTTTTT; CDR3 protein: CASSPLGVQNTGELFF
clone size: many; D gene: NA; V gene: TRBV4-1; J gene: TRBJ2-7; CDR3 DNA: TGCGCCAGCAGCCAAGATATCATGTCGTACTCCTACGAGCAGTACTTC; CDR3 protein: CASSQDIMSYSYEQYF
clone size: NA; D gene: NA; V gene: TRBV29-1; J gene: TRBJ1-1; CDR3 DNA: TGCAGCGTTGCCGGGGAGACGAACACTGAAGCTTTCTTT; CDR3 protein: CSVAGETNTEAFF
clone size: NA; D gene: NA; V gene: TRBV2; J gene: TRBJ1-6; CDR3 DNA: TGTGCCAGCGGTACGGGTTTTAATTCACCCCTCCACTTT; CDR3 protein: CASGTGFNSPLHF
clone size: NA; D gene: NA; V gene: TRBV29-1; J gene: TRBJ1-5; CDR3 DNA: TGCAGCGTTGAGTTGGTGAGGACCCAGCATTTT; CDR3 protein: CSVELVRTQHF
clone size: many; D gene: NA; V gene: TRBV6-1; J gene: TRBJ1-6; CDR3 DNA: TGTGCCAGCAGTCCAGTACAGGGTGGGACTGGGTCACCCCTCCACTTT; CDR3 protein: CASSPVQGGTGSPLHF
clone size: many; D gene: TRBD1; V gene: TRBV10-3; J gene: TRBJ2-1; CDR3 DNA: TGTGCCATCAGTGAGCGGACAGGCGACAATGAGCAGTTCTTC; CDR3 protein: CAISERTGDNEQFF
clone size: NA; D gene: TRBD2; V gene: TRBV7-2; J gene: TRBJ2-5; CDR3 DNA: TGTGCCAGCAGCTTCGAGACTAGCGGGCGGAAGACCCAGTACTTC; CDR3 protein: CASSFETSGRKTQYF
clone size: once; D gene: TRBD2; V gene: TRBV2; J gene: TRBJ2-1; CDR3 DNA: TGTGCCAGCAGGGGAGCGGGAATAAACAATGAGCAGTTCTTC; CDR3 protein: CASRGAGINNEQFF
clone size: many; D gene: NA; V gene: TRBV3-1; J gene: TRBJ1-1; CDR3 DNA: TGTGCCAGCAGCCTGTTGAACACTGAAGCTTTCTTT; CDR3 protein: CASSLLNTEAFF
clone size: NA; D gene: NA; V gene: TRBV20-1; J gene: TRBJ2-5; CDR3 DNA: TGCAGTGCTAGAGACGACGGCCAAGAGACCCAGTACTTC; CDR3 protein: CSARDDGQETQYF
clone size: NA; D gene: NA; V gene: TRBV2; J gene: TRBJ1-4; CDR3 DNA: TGTGCCAGCGAACAGGGTCGAGAAAAACTGTTTTTT; CDR3 protein: CASEQGREKLFF